This entry lists 21 T cell receptor beta chains sequenced from one sample in a study of T-cell reconstitution after alpha-beta-depleted transplantation in children. A TCRbeta library incorporating unique molecular identifiers was prepared. TCRdb analysed the PCR reads with MiXCR anew, one entry per CDR3 protein. This sample has 450,000 to 600,000 distinct CDR3 sequences, with about 17% found just once. The sample was PBMCs from the stem cell graft donor, taken from the stem cell graft. Receptor source: a human donor who donated a stem cell graft to a child with acute lymphoblastic leukemia.

A few counts support this clonotype. The chain recombines TRBV29-1 with TRBJ2-1; D is undetermined. The CDR3 consists of 11 residues. Per the germline V gene, CDR1 is SQVTM and CDR2 is ANQGSEA. CDR3 residues: CITGSYNEQFF. For the CDR3, the DNA is TGCATAACTGGCTCCTACAATGAGCAGTTCTTC.

The chain has TRBV29-1 and TRBJ2-3; TRBD1 is a possible D gene (6 bases). Germline lookup yields CDR1 SQVTM and CDR2 ANQGSEA. This CDR3 contains 14 residues. The V gene lost 7 bases and the J gene lost 0 bases, with 14 bases spanning the gap. CDR3: CSGEGDGSTDTQYF. In DNA, the CDR3 is TGCAGCGGCGAGGGGGACGGTAGCACAGATACGCAGTATTTT.

The chain joins TRBV13 to TRBJ1-2, with a tentative D call TRBD1 (5 bases). Germline CDR1 PRHDT, CDR2 FYEKMQ (reference sequence). Trimming left V 5 bases short and J 3 bases short, with 13 bases between. This CDR3 contains 14 residues. As DNA, the CDR3 is TGTGCCAGCAGCCCCTATCGAGGGGACTATGGCTACACCTTC. Amino acid sequence: CASSPYRGDYGYTF.

The rearrangement links TRBV19 to TRBJ2-3; D assignment may be TRBD1 or TRBD2 (5 bases each). V dropped 0 bases and J dropped 0 bases, with 19 bases sitting between them. There are 19 residues in the CDR3. Germline CDR1 reads LNHDA; CDR2 reads SQIVND (reference sequence). This CDR3 is CASSIDIPGTITSTDTQYF. The DNA of the CDR3 is TGTGCCAGTAGTATAGATATTCCAGGGACGATAACAAGCACAGATACGCAGTATTTT.

The V gene is TRBV19, the J gene TRBJ1-2, with D tentatively TRBD1 (5 bases). Germline V gene lookup returns CDR1 LNHDA and CDR2 SQIVND (reference sequence). The CDR3 extends over 13 amino acids. Trimming stripped 3 bases from V and 8 bases from J, with 13 bases between. CDR3 amino acids: CASSISGMDGYTF. The CDR3 nucleotides are TGTGCCAGTAGTATTTCAGGGATGGACGGCTACACCTTC. Full variable domain (missing parts from reference TRBV19 and TRBJ1-2): DGGITQSPKYLFRKEGQNVTLSCEQNLNHDAMYWYRQDPGQGLRLIYYSQIVNDFQKGDIAEGYSVSREKKESFPLTVTSAQKNPTAFYLCASSISGMDGYTFGSGTRLTVV.

This clonotype has just a few counts. This CDR3 reads CASSSVGLAGVAQYF. The CDR3 DNA reads TGTGCCAGCAGCTCGGTGGGACTAGCGGGAGTGGCGCAGTACTTC. This rearrangement joins TRBV11-1 to TRBJ2-7; TRBD2 matches at 14 bases. Germline CDR1 SGHAT, CDR2 FQDESV (reference sequence). V dropped 4 bases and J dropped 9; count of bases not matched to a gene: 8. The CDR3 is 15 residues long.

This clonotype was detected a few times. The chain employs TRBV2 and TRBJ2-7; no definite D call. Germline V CDR1 and CDR2: SNHLY, FYNNEI. The CDR3 spans 13 residues. The ends were cut back, 4 bases at V and 2 bases at J, with 9 bases in the middle. CDR3 nucleotide sequence: TGTGCCAGCAGTGGCCCAACTACCTACGAGCAGTACTTC. It codes for CASSGPTTYEQYF.

The chain carries TRBV7-9 and TRBJ1-1; possibly TRBD1 for D (5 bases). The CDR3 spans 16 residues. CDR1 and CDR2 from the germline V gene are SEHNR and FQNEAQ (reference sequence). Trimming took off 6 bases at V and 4 bases at J, with 21 bases between the two ends. The CDR3 DNA reads TGTGCCAGCAGAATCGGCGGGGGGAGACAGAGCACTGAAGCTTTCTTT. This sequence encodes CASRIGGGRQSTEAFF.

This clonotype was counted ten times or more. CDR3 amino acids: CSAKGQGTHNQPQHF. CDR3 nucleotide sequence: TGCAGTGCTAAAGGACAGGGGACCCACAATCAGCCCCAGCATTTT. The gene calls are TRBV20-1 and TRBJ1-5; TRBD1 agrees at 9 bases. The CDR3 is made up of 15 amino acids. V shed 4 bases, J shed 3 bases, and the junction held 7 bases outside the gene matches. Germline CDR1 and CDR2: DFQATT and SNEGSKA (reference sequence).

The sample holds one count of this clonotype. This rearrangement joins TRBV13 to TRBJ2-3, with D perhaps being TRBD1 or TRBD2 (5 bases each). Per the germline V gene, CDR1 is PRHDT and CDR2 is FYEKMQ (reference sequence). V was trimmed by 0 bases and J by 2 bases, leaving 9 bases between them. This CDR3 has 15 amino acids. The DNA for the CDR3 is TGTGCCAGCAGCTTAGGCCTCGGGACCACAGATACGCAGTATTTT. Translation gives CASSLGLGTTDTQYF.

This clonotype occurred a few times. The chain is built from TRBV24-1 and TRBJ2-3; 12 nucleotides match TRBD2. The CDR3 is 15 amino acids. The trim removed 8 bases at V and 4 bases at J, leaving 6 bases unmatched. The germline V gene encodes CDR1 KGHDR and CDR2 SFDVKD. CDR3 in amino acids: CATTGTSGYADTQYF. The CDR3 DNA reads as TGTGCCACCACTGGGACTAGCGGGTACGCAGATACGCAGTATTTT.

This chain joins TRBV7-9 and TRBJ1-2; 8 bases agree with TRBD1. The J segment lost 6 bases and the V segment lost 6 bases, leaving 6 bases of the junction unmatched. CDR1 SEHNR and CDR2 FQNEAQ come from the germline V gene (reference sequence). This CDR3 contains 13 residues. The CDR3 region is CASRQGDENGYTF. As DNA, the CDR3 is TGTGCCAGCAGACAGGGGGACGAAAATGGCTACACCTTC.

V and J are TRBV12-3 or TRBV12-4 and TRBJ2-2, with 9 bases aligning to TRBD1. V lost 6 bases to trimming and J lost 1 base; unmatched junction nucleotides: 9. CDR3 length equals 17 residues. The CDR3 region has the DNA TGTGCCAGCAGCTCTCCCCCGGGACAGGGGAACACCGGGGAGCTGTTTTTT. This sequence encodes CASSSPPGQGNTGELFF.

The chain carries TRBV30 and TRBJ1-1; 7 bases agree with TRBD1. This CDR3 has 14 amino acids. Germline values: CDR1 GTSNPN, CDR2 SVGIG (reference sequence). The junction had 9 bases not matched to a gene; V was cut back by 5 bases and J by 3 bases. The CDR3 DNA sequence: TGTGCCTGGGGCCCCGACAGGGTGTACACTGAAGCTTTCTTT. It is translated as CAWGPDRVYTEAFF.

This clonotype was recorded a few times. The CDR3 protein is CASSQDIGGEQYF. The DNA for the CDR3 is TGTGCCAGCAGCCAAGACATCGGTGGCGAGCAGTACTTC. The chain has TRBV4-2 and TRBJ2-7; D unresolved. This CDR3 is built from 13 residues. Trimming removed 0 bases from V and 6 bases from J, with 9 bases in between. CDR1 and CDR2 from the germline V gene are LGHNA and YNFKEQ.

V is TRBV25-1 and J is TRBJ1-2; 7 bases are a match to TRBD1. The CDR3 length is 14 residues. Trimming removed 3 bases from V and 7 bases from J; junction bases left unmatched: 8. The germline V gene has CDR1 MGHDK and CDR2 SYGVNS. The CDR3 DNA is TGTGCCAGCAGTGACTTTGGGACAGAGGGTGGCTACACCTTC. Amino acid sequence: CASSDFGTEGGYTF.

The J gene is TRBJ2-3, the V gene TRBV5-1; D unclear. Germline assignment: CDR1 SGHRS and CDR2 YFSETQ. The CDR3 length is 14 residues. V shed 0 bases and J shed 4 bases, with 9 bases lying between them. This chain's CDR3 is CASSLGSAADTQYF. Here the CDR3 DNA reads TGCGCCAGCAGCTTGGGTTCAGCAGCAGATACGCAGTATTTT.

This clonotype was seen more than once but under ten times. The chain links TRBV29-1 to TRBJ2-3, with D possibly matching TRBD2 (5 bases). Germline V gene data show CDR1 as SQVTM and CDR2 as ANQGSEA. Trimming pared 6 bases from V and 7 bases from J, leaving 11 bases between. The CDR3 runs 11 residues. CDR3 region: CSVATGNTQYF. CDR3 bases: TGCAGCGTCGCGACCGGGAATACGCAGTATTTT.

This chain connects TRBV24-1 to TRBJ2-2; a weak D match, TRBD1 (5 bases). Trimming removed 7 bases at V and 1 base at J, with 9 bases between. The length of the CDR3 is 14 residues. CDR1 and CDR2 from the germline V gene are KGHDR and SFDVKD. The CDR3 DNA is TGTGCCACCAGCCACCAGGGGAACACCGGGGAGCTGTTTTTT. It translates to CATSHQGNTGELFF.

This chain connects TRBV6-4 to TRBJ1-1; D ambiguous. V was trimmed by 0 bases and J by 2 bases, leaving 7 bases between them. CDR1 and CDR2 (germline): MRHNA, SNTAGT. This CDR3 has 14 residues. DNA of the CDR3: TGTGCCAGCAGTGACTCCCCAGACAACACTGAAGCTTTCTTT. Translation gives CASSDSPDNTEAFF.

This clonotype was picked up a small number of times. This rearrangement joins TRBV27 to TRBJ2-7, with D possibly being TRBD1 or TRBD2 (5 bases each). Germline loops: CDR1 MNHEY, CDR2 SMNVEV (reference sequence). CDR3 length equals 16 residues. V was cut by 0 bases and J by 3 bases, with 15 bases left in between. CDR3 loop: CASSLSHPGSGYEQYF. CDR3 bases: TGTGCCAGCAGTTTATCCCACCCAGGGAGCGGCTACGAGCAGTACTTC.